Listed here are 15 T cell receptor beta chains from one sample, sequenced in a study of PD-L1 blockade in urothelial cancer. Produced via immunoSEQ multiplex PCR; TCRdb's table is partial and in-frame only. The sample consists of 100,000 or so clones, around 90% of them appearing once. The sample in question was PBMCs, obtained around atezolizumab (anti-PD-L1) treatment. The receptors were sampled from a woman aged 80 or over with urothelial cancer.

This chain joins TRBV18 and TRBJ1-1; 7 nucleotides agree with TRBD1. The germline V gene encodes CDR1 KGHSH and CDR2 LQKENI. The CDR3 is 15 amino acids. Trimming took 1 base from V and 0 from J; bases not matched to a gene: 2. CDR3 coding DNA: TGTGCCAGCTCACCACTGGGACAGATGAACACTGAAGCTTTCTTT. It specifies CASSPLGQMNTEAFF.

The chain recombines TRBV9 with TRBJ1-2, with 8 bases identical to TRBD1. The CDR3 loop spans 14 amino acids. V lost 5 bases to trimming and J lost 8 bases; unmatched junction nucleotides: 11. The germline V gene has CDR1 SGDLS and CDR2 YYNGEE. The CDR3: CASSFRQGAGGYTF. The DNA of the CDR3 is TGTGCCAGCAGTTTCAGGCAGGGGGCTGGAGGCTACACCTTC. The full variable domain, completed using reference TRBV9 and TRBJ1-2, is DSGVTQTPKHLITATGQRVTLRCSPRSGDLSVYWYQQSLDQGLQFLIQYYNGEERAKGNILERFSAQQFPDLHSELNLSSLELGDSALYFCASSFRQGAGGYTFGSGTRLTVV.

The CDR3 is CASSPVDRVNTEAFF. The CDR3 nucleotides are TGTGCCAGCTCACCCGTGGACAGGGTAAACACTGAAGCTTTCTTT. This sequence joins TRBV18 and TRBJ1-1; 8 nucleotides agree with TRBD1. Germline CDR1 is KGHSH and CDR2 is LQKENI. This CDR3 spans 15 amino acids. V lost 3 bases to trimming and J lost 2 bases; unmatched junction nucleotides: 5. The variable domain in full, completed from reference TRBV18 and TRBJ1-1, reads NAGVMQNPRHLVRRRGQEARLRCSPMKGHSHVYWYRQLPEEGLKFMVYLQKENIIDESGMPKERFSAEFPKEGPSILRIQQVVRGDSAAYFCASSPVDRVNTEAFFGQGTRLTVV.

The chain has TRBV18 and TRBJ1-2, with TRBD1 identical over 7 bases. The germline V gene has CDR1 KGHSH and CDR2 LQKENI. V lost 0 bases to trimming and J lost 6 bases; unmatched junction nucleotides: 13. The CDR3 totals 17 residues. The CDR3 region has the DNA TGTGCCAGCTCACCACCATCAACAGAGGGGGCAAGGCATGGCTACACCTTC. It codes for CASSPPSTEGARHGYTF.

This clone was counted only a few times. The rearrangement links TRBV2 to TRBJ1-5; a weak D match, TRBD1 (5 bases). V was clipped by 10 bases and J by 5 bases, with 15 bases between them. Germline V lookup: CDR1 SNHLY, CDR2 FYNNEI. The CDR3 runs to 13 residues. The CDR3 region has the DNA TGTGCCACCAAGGGGCAGGACGATCAGCCCCAGCATTTT. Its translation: CATKGQDDQPQHF.

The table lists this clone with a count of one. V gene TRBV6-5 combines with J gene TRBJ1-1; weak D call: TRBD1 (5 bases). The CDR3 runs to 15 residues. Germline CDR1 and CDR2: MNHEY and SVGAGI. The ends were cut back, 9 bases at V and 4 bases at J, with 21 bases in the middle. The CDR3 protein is CARTETAIRVTEAFF. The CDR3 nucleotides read TGTGCCAGAACAGAGACGGCCATCAGGGTCACTGAAGCTTTCTTT.

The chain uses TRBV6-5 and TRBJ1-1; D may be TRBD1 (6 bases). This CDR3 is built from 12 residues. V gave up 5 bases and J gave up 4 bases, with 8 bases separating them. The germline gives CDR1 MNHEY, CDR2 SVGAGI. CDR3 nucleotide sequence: TGTGCCAGCAGTATGGGGGCCACTGAAGCTTTCTTT. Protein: CASSMGATEAFF.

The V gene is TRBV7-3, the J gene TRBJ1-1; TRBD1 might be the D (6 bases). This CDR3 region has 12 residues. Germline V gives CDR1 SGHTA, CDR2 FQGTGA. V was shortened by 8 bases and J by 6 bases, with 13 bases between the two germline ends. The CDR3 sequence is CASGTGRAEAFF. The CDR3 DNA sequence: TGTGCCAGCGGCACAGGGCGAGCTGAAGCTTTCTTT.

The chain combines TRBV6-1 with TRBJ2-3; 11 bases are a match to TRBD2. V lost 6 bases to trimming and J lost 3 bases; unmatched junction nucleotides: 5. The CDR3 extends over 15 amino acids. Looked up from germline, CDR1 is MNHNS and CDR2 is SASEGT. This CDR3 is CASSLAGGGTDTQYF. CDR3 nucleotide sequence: TGTGCCAGCAGCCTAGCGGGAGGAGGGACAGATACGCAGTATTTT.

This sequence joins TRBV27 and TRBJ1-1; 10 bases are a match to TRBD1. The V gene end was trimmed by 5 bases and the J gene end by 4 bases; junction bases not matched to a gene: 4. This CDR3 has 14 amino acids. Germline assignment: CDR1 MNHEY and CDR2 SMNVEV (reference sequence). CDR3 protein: CASSRQGASTEAFF. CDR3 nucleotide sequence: TGTGCCAGCAGTAGACAGGGGGCAAGCACTGAAGCTTTCTTT.

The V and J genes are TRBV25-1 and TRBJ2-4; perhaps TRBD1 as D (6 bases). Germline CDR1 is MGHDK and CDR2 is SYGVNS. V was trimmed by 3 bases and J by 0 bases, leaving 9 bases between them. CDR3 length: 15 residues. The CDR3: CASSEPGVAKNIQYF. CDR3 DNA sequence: TGTGCCAGCAGTGAGCCAGGGGTAGCCAAAAACATTCAGTACTTC.

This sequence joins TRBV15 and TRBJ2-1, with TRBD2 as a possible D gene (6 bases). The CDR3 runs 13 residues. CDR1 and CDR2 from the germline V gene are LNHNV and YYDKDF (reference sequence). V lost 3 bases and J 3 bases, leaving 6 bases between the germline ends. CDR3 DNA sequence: TGTGCCACCAGCAGGGGGGGCTACAATGAGCAGTTCTTC. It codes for CATSRGGYNEQFF.

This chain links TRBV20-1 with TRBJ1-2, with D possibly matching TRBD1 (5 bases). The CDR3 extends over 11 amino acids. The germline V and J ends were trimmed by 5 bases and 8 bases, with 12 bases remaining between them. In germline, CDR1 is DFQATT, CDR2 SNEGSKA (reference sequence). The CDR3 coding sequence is TGCAGTGCTTGGACCCAGGGCGGCTACACCTTC. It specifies CSAWTQGGYTF.

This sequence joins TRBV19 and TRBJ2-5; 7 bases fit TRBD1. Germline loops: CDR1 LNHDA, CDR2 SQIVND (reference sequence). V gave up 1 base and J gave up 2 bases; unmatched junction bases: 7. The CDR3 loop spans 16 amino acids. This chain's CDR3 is CASSIGGPGQQETQYF. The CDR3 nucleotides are TGTGCCAGTAGTATAGGGGGCCCGGGACAGCAAGAGACCCAGTACTTC.

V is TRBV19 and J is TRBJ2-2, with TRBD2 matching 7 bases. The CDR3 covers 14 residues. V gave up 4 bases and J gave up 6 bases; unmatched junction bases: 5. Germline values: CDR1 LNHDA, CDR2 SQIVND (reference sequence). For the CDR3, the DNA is TGTGCCAGTAGTAGCGGGAGTGCCTCCGGGGAGCTGTTTTTT. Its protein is CASSSGSASGELFF.